This paragraph covers one T cell receptor (beta chain) sequence. This clonotype was detected once. The antigen this receptor binds is unknown. Qualities for individual bases were not recorded, and no much larger clone is one base off. This sample was taken from a study of blood T cells in healthy people across ages (dated by TCRdb to 2014 to 2015). Regarding the study in general: In model experiments, roughly one uniquely barcoded TCR beta cDNA molecule per two T cells was captured by template switching. To track age-related changes in TCR beta repertoire diversity, the study relied on deep sequencing normalized with unique cDNA molecular identifiers. Four age groups were formed from the donors: young (average 16 years), middle-aged (around 37), aged (62) and long-lived (more than 75). To avoid experimental bias, donors of different ages were randomly spread across the sequencing lanes. Using the same blood draw, the study looked at two additional independent replicas of 1 million unique cDNA reads for two donors, one aged 18 to 30 and the other aged 80 or older. What the study reported, not specific to this receptor: Because donor CMV infection status was unknown, age-related changes in expanded clonotypes were potentially confounded. There was a strong correlation between observed TCR beta diversity and the percentage of naive T cells measured by flow cytometry. Estimates of total diversity based on one million sequenced T cells were regarded as lower bounds and as underestimates. Because profiling used bulk unsorted PBMCs, naive and antigen-experienced compartments could not be compared conclusively. Compared with the aged group, more naive CD4+ T cells, fewer expanded clones and increased TCR diversity were shown by the long-lived group, suggesting age selection. As age increased, observed TCR beta diversity per million T cells dropped in a roughly linear way, and a significant reduction was already evident by age 40.

V loses 3 bases, J loses 2 bases, and the germline ends lie 12 bases apart. Measured from the cysteine to the phenylalanine, the CDR3 is 14 residues long. Only the CDR3 part of the read is kept: 42 bases, read in frame from the first base. CDR1 is given as DFQATT and CDR2 as SNEGSKA, both from the germline V gene (reference sequence). The library was prepared using 5' RACE. Sequencing was carried out with an Illumina HiSeq 2500. A second roughly 7 to 11 cycle PCR used a sample-barcoded 5' primer and a J-beta primer mix. A template-switch 5' adaptor carrying 12 random nucleotides introduced a unique molecular identifier onto each TCR beta cDNA molecule. At least 2.5 million CDR3-containing paired-end reads were obtained from each sample. The Mint cDNA synthesis kit, primed by a TRBC-specific oligonucleotide, was used to synthesize first-strand cDNA from all RNA. All cDNA was treated with uracil-DNA glycosylase and then went through a first 18-cycle PCR with the universal primers M1SS and BC2_uni_R. Under the source paper's analysis protocol: For normalization, 1 million high-quality reads, each with a distinct molecular identifier, were randomly selected from each sample. Instead of being binned into consensus sequences, reads that shared molecular identifiers were thrown out. MiTCR, set to a Q25 quality threshold and the strictest error-elimination algorithm, was used for CDR3 identification, clonotype clustering and error correction. Lower-bound total TCR beta diversity was estimated with a nonparametric unseen species model using Euler transformation. TCRdb reprocessed the public reads (quality trimming at Q25 with fastp, clone calling with MiXCR) and kept in-frame beta chains. Every CDR3 protein is listed once, alongside the most common genes and DNA of its rows. The V and J calls were not made by the authors but by TCRdb's processing. This sample comprises about 1 million distinct CDR3 sequences, 40% to 45% of them detected only once. The ten largest clones add up to around 18% of the sample.

Systemically healthy Caucasian individuals from Russia, 39 in total and aged roughly 6 to 100 years, were included as donors. Each donor gave about 11 milliliters of peripheral blood, drawn into EDTA-treated Vacutainer tubes. Ficoll-Paque density-gradient centrifugation was used to isolate PBMCs, with at least 7 million per sample. Total RNA was extracted from PBMCs with Trizol reagent, with at least 5.5 micrograms obtained per sample. The percentages of naive CD45RAhigh/CD27high T cells were determined by flow cytometry on a PBMC aliquot from every donor. Sequences were obtained from blood. This receptor was taken from a woman aged 55 to 70 in good health. The receptor chain draws on TRBV20-1 and TRBJ2-3, with TRBD2 as a weak D call on 6 bases. CDR3 protein: CSARRGGNTDTQYF. The nucleotide sequence reads TGCAGTGCTAGGCGGGGCGGGAACACAGATACGCAGTATTTT.